What follows are 4 T cell receptor beta chains derived from one specimen sequenced in a study of T cell repertoires in cytomegalovirus infection. TCRdb used MiXCR to reprocess the reads, holding one entry per CDR3 protein. This table has 86,000 or so distinct CDR3 sequences, more than 20% appearing once. The antigens of these receptors remain unknown. Sequences were derived from CD8+ T cells from cultured PBMCs, sampled from culture after CMV antigen stimulation. These receptors were taken from a human donor in good health (CMV status not recorded). Some clones in this sample may be carry-over from other donors' samples.

This clonotype has a count of ten or more. The V call is TRBV7-6, the J call TRBJ2-1, with 12 bases identical to TRBD2. Germline loops: CDR1 SGHVS, CDR2 FNYEAQ. This CDR3 comprises 17 residues. V lost 2 bases, J lost 7 bases, and 9 bases stayed unmatched. Here the CDR3 reads CASSLRTSGTRGNEQFF. In DNA form, the CDR3 reads TGTGCCAGCAGCTTACGGACTAGCGGGACCAGGGGAAATGAGCAGTTCTTC.

V gene TRBV5-6 combines with J gene TRBJ2-7, with 10 positions matching TRBD1. V was clipped by 4 bases and J by 1 base; unmatched bases: 2. Per the germline V gene, CDR1 is SGHDT and CDR2 is YYEEEE. This CDR3 comprises 14 residues. The CDR3, as DNA: TGTGCCAGCAGCGGGGACAGGGGATCCTACGAGCAGTACTTC. As protein: CASSGDRGSYEQYF.

This clonotype showed up just a few times. The chain links TRBV20-1 to TRBJ2-3, with 8 bases identical to TRBD2. The V and J ends lost 3 bases and 10 bases, in that order; junction bases with no gene match: 15. The CDR3 loop spans 15 amino acids. Germline V CDR1 and CDR2: DFQATT, SNEGSKA (reference sequence). CDR3 loop: CSASGNGGASLSQYF. The CDR3 nucleotides read TGCAGTGCTAGTGGGAACGGGGGGGCCTCATTGTCGCAGTATTTT.

This clonotype came up a few times. The rearrangement uses TRBV12-3 or TRBV12-4 and TRBJ1-1, with 9 bases fitting TRBD1. The CDR3 is 12 amino acids. The J segment lost 11 bases and the V segment lost 7 bases, leaving 8 bases of the junction unmatched. The chain's CDR3 is CASTSGTGTAFF. DNA for the CDR3: TGTGCCAGCACCTCCGGGACAGGGACTGCTTTCTTT.